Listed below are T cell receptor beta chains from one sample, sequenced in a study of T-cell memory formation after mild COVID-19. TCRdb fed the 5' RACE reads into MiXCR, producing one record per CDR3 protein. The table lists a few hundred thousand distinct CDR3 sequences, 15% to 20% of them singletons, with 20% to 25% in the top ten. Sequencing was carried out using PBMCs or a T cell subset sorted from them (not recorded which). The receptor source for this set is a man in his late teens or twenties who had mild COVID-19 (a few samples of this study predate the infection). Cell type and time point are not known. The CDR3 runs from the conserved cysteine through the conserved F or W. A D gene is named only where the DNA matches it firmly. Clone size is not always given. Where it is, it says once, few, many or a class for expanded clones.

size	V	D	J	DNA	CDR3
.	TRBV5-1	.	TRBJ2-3	TGCGCCAGCAGCTTGGCAGGGTTTAGCACAGATACGCAGTATTTT	CASSLAGFSTDTQYF
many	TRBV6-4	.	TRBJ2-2	TGTGCCAGCAGTGAAGGGGACACCGGGGAGCTGTTTTTT	CASSEGDTGELFF
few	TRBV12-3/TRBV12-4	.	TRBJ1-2	TGTGCCAGCAGTCCGGACCTGAACTATGGCTACACCTTC	CASSPDLNYGYTF
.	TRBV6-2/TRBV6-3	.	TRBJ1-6	TGTGCCAGCAGTTTTATCCCCGCCCGTCCGGTTACACCCCTCCACTTT	CASSFIPARPVTPLHF
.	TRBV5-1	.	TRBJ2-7	TGCGCCAGCAGCTGGGACGGGGACTACGAGCAGTACTTC	CASSWDGDYEQYF
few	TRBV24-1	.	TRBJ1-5	TGTGCCACCAGTGATTTGGGTGGTCAGCCCCAGCATTTT	CATSDLGGQPQHF
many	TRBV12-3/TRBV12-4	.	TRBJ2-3	TGTGCCAGCAGTCTCCTCCTAGCTCATACGCAGTATTTT	CASSLLLAHTQYF
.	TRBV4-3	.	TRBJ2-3	TGCGCCAGCAGCGGAGGGGGCGTCACAGATACGCAGTATTTT	CASSGGGVTDTQYF
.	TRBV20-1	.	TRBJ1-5	TGCAGTGCTAGAGGGACCGGCACCCAGCCCCAGCATTTT	CSARGTGTQPQHF
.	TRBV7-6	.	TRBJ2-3	TGTGCCAGCAAGAGGGGCTCAGAGGTAGATACGCAGTATTTT	CASKRGSEVDTQYF
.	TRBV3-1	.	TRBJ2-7	TGTGCCAGCAGCCAAGATTTTGAGTCCTACGAGCAGTACTTC	CASSQDFESYEQYF
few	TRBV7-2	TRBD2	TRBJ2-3	TGTGCCAGCAGCTTAAGCGGGGGGAAAGCAGATACGCAGTATTTT	CASSLSGGKADTQYF
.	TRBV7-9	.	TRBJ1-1	TGTGCCAGCAGCCCTCCGGTACGACAGGCTGCTTTCTTT	CASSPPVRQAAFF
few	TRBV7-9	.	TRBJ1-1	TGTGCCAGCAGCTTAACTACCAGACCCTTCCCTGAAGCTTTCTTT	CASSLTTRPFPEAFF
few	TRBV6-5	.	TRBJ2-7	TGTGCCAGCGGTACGAGCTCCTACGAGCAGTACTTC	CASGTSSYEQYF
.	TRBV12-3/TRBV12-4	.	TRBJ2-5	TGTGCCAGCAGCCGAGGACAGATTAAATATGAGACCCAGTACTTC	CASSRGQIKYETQYF
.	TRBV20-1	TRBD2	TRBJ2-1	TGCAGTGCTAGACGAAAAAAAATAGCGGGGGTCGAGCAGTTCTTC	CSARRKKIAGVEQFF
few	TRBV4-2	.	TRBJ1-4	TGTGCCAGCAGCCAAGAAGGGGTGGATGAAAAACTGTTTTTT	CASSQEGVDEKLFF
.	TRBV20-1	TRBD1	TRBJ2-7	TGCAGTGCTAGAGCAGGGGGCCTGTACGAGCAGTACTTC	CSARAGGLYEQYF
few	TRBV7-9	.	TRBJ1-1	TGTGCCAGCAGTACTGGGGTTATGGGGGGTGAACAGGGCACTGAAGCTTTCTTT	CASSTGVMGGEQGTEAFF
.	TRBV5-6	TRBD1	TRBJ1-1	TGTGCCAGCAGCTTGGCCCTTACAGGGGGCCAAAACACTGAAGCTTTCTTT	CASSLALTGGQNTEAFF
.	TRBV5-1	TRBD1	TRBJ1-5	TGCGCCAGCAGCGAAGGGACAGCCGTTGGCCCCCAGCCCCAGCATTTT	CASSEGTAVGPQPQHF
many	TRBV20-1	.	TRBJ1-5	TGCAGTGCCGCCGGCAGCAATCAGCCCCAGCATTTT	CSAAGSNQPQHF